This is a list of T cell receptor beta chains from one sample in a study of CD8+CD57+ T cells in acquired aplastic anemia. MiXCR, run by TCRdb on the reads, gives a single entry per CDR3 protein. In the table there are fewer than 250,000 distinct CDR3 sequences, over 40% of which are singletons. Sequenced: sorted CD4+, CD8+, or CD8+CD57+ T cells (not recorded which) from PBMCs. The origin of the receptors is a human donor with aplastic anemia. The CDR3 runs from the conserved cysteine through the conserved F or W. A D gene is named only where the DNA matches it firmly. Some rows mark clone size as missing; the rest say once, few, many or name a class of expanded clone.

j_call,d_call,clone_size,v_call,cdr3_nt,cdr3_aa
TRBJ2-7,NA,many,TRBV2,TGTGCCAGCAGTGAGTCGGGGGTCGAGCAGTACTTC,CASSESGVEQYF
TRBJ1-1,NA,once,TRBV7-6,TGTGCCAGCGGTAATCTGAACACTGAAGCTTTCTTT,CASGNLNTEAFF
TRBJ1-2,NA,NA,TRBV5-1,TGCGCCAGCAGCCCAGACGCATACTATGGCTACACCTTC,CASSPDAYYGYTF
TRBJ1-1,NA,many,TRBV9,TGTGCCAGCAGCGCGGGCCCGGGGACTGAAGCTTTCTTT,CASSAGPGTEAFF
TRBJ1-5,TRBD1,NA,TRBV5-4,TGTGCCAGCACCCTCAAACAGGGGCTTAGGGGCAATCAGCCCCAGCATTTT,CASTLKQGLRGNQPQHF
TRBJ1-1,NA,NA,TRBV29-1,TGCAGCTTGGCGAGTGACAGCCCTGAAGCTTTCTTT,CSLASDSPEAFF
TRBJ1-5,NA,NA,TRBV7-6,TGTGCCAGCAGCGGAGGCGCGAAGACCCAGCATTTT,CASSGGAKTQHF
TRBJ2-4,NA,many,TRBV2,TGTGCCAGCAGTGCCGCGCACACAGGGATATTAGCCAAAAACATTCAGTACTTC,CASSAAHTGILAKNIQYF
TRBJ2-7,NA,NA,TRBV7-2,TGTGCCATCAGGCCCGGACTTTCCTCCTACGAGCAGTACTTC,CAIRPGLSSYEQYF
TRBJ2-5,NA,many,TRBV12-3/TRBV12-4,TGTGCCAGCAGTTTAGCGTCAGGGGAAGAGACCCAGTACTTC,CASSLASGEETQYF
TRBJ2-5,TRBD2,many,TRBV4-2,TGTGCCAGCAGCCTATTAGCGGGGGGCCCAGAGGAGACCCAGTACTTC,CASSLLAGGPEETQYF
TRBJ1-1,TRBD1,many,TRBV6-1,TGTGCCAGCAGTTCGACAGGGGACGGCACTGAAGCTTTCTTT,CASSSTGDGTEAFF
TRBJ2-1,TRBD2,few,TRBV3-1,TGTGCCAGCAGCCCTCAACTAGCGGGGGGACCTTACAATGAGCAGTTCTTC,CASSPQLAGGPYNEQFF
TRBJ1-4,TRBD1,many,TRBV9,TGTGCCAGCGTCTCGGGACAGCCAAATGAAAAACTGTTTTTT,CASVSGQPNEKLFF
TRBJ1-1,TRBD1,many,TRBV9,TGTGCCAGCAGCGTAGAGGACAGGGTGAACACTGAAGCTTTCTTT,CASSVEDRVNTEAFF
TRBJ1-1,NA,many,TRBV19,TGTGCCAGTAGTAGGCGGGGGGGTTTTGTCACTGAAGCTTTCTTT,CASSRRGGFVTEAFF
TRBJ1-2,NA,NA,TRBV20-1,TGCAGTGCTAGAAACCCGGGACTGGGCTACTATGGCTACACCTTC,CSARNPGLGYYGYTF
TRBJ2-3,NA,many,TRBV2,TGTGCCAGCAGTGACCACAGGGTAGGGACAGATACGCAGTATTTT,CASSDHRVGTDTQYF
TRBJ1-2,NA,NA,TRBV5-6,TGTGCCAGCAGCTTGTGGAATAACTATGGCTACACCTTC,CASSLWNNYGYTF
TRBJ2-2,NA,many,TRBV7-9,TGTGCCAGCAGCTTAGAAAGGCTACACACCGGGGAGCTGTTTTTT,CASSLERLHTGELFF
TRBJ1-2,NA,NA,TRBV29-1,TGCAGCATACCGAGGGGGTCTGGCTACACCTTC,CSIPRGSGYTF
TRBJ2-1,NA,NA,TRBV29-1,TGCAGCGTTGAAACGGGGGCCAATGAGCAGTTCTTC,CSVETGANEQFF
TRBJ1-4,TRBD1,many,TRBV7-9,TGTGCCAGCAGCCTATCACAGGGGGCGTTTGAAAAACTGTTTTTT,CASSLSQGAFEKLFF
TRBJ2-7,TRBD2,NA,TRBV7-2,TGCGCCAGCAGCCGAGGGGCTAGCGGGGCTTTGAGGGAGCAGTACTTC,CASSRGASGALREQYF
TRBJ1-6,NA,NA,TRBV19,TGTGCCAGTAGTATTCCCTTTTCGGGGGAGGATAATTCACCCCTCCACTTT,CASSIPFSGEDNSPLHF
TRBJ2-1,NA,NA,TRBV7-3,TGTGCCAGCAGCGCCGAAGGCCGACATGGTGATGAGCAGTTCTTC,CASSAEGRHGDEQFF
TRBJ2-1,TRBD2,NA,TRBV15,TGTGCCACCAGGGGCGGGGGGGAAGACAATGAGCAGTTCTTC,CATRGGGEDNEQFF
TRBJ2-5,NA,many,TRBV6-1,TGTGCCAGCAGTGTTGGACAGAACCAAGAGACCCAGTACTTC,CASSVGQNQETQYF
TRBJ2-1,NA,NA,TRBV9,TGTGCCAGCAGTTATCCCGAATCCCGGGGAAGATATGAGCAGTTCTTC,CASSYPESRGRYEQFF
TRBJ2-3,TRBD1,once,TRBV15,TGTGCCACCAGCAGAACAGGGGGAACAGATACGCAGTATTTT,CATSRTGGTDTQYF
TRBJ2-2,NA,NA,TRBV25-1,TGTGCCAGCAGTGAATCCACGGGGGGCGCGAACACCGGGGAGCTGTTTTTT,CASSESTGGANTGELFF
TRBJ2-7,NA,NA,TRBV7-2,TGTGCCAGCAGCTTACTTTTACAGGGCGAGCAGTACTTC,CASSLLLQGEQYF
TRBJ1-2,TRBD1,NA,TRBV19,TGTGCCAGTAGTATCAGACAGGGAACCTATGGCTACACCTTC,CASSIRQGTYGYTF
TRBJ2-7,NA,NA,TRBV5-1,TGCGCCAGCAGCCTTCCCGGTGCTCAATCCTACGAGCAGTACTTC,CASSLPGAQSYEQYF
TRBJ1-3,NA,many,TRBV9,TGTGCCAGCAGCGTAGAGGGGGACTCTGGAAACACCATATATTTT,CASSVEGDSGNTIYF
TRBJ1-2,TRBD1,NA,TRBV7-2,TGTGCCAGCAGCTTAGACAGGGGGACCTATGGCTACACCTTC,CASSLDRGTYGYTF
TRBJ2-5,TRBD1,NA,TRBV15,TGTGCCACCAGCAGCCGGGACAGGGAAGTTGGGGAGACCCAGTACTTC,CATSSRDREVGETQYF
TRBJ2-7,NA,few,TRBV14,TGTGCCAGCAGCCAAGGATTGGACGAGCAGTACTTC,CASSQGLDEQYF
TRBJ2-1,TRBD1,many,TRBV20-1,TGCAGTGCTAGACGTCCAGGGACAGAATACAATGAGCAGTTCTTC,CSARRPGTEYNEQFF
TRBJ2-7,NA,NA,TRBV29-1,TGCAGCGTTGATCAGGGCAGGGGTGGCGAGCAGTACTTC,CSVDQGRGGEQYF
TRBJ1-2,TRBD1,once,TRBV7-3,TGTGCCAGCAGCTTAGGGACAGGGAGCCATAACTATGGCTACACCTTC,CASSLGTGSHNYGYTF
TRBJ1-2,NA,NA,TRBV29-1,TGCAGCGTCTCGGACGGAGACTATGGCTACACCTTC,CSVSDGDYGYTF
TRBJ2-7,NA,NA,TRBV10-3,TGTGCCATCAGCGGGAGCTCCTACGAGCAGTACTTC,CAISGSSYEQYF
TRBJ1-2,TRBD1,many,TRBV5-5,TGTGCCAGCAGCTTGGATAGGGGCGGAACAGGGGAGGCCTATGGCTACACCTTC,CASSLDRGGTGEAYGYTF
TRBJ1-1,NA,NA,TRBV10-3,TGTGCCACCGGATATGGGGGGGCGGGTGAAGCTTTCTTT,CATGYGGAGEAFF
TRBJ2-7,TRBD1,NA,TRBV14,TGTGCCAGCAGCCAAGCCGGGACAGCTTCCTACGAGCAGTACTTC,CASSQAGTASYEQYF
TRBJ2-3,TRBD2,many,TRBV20-1,TGCAGTGCTAGAGGGGTGCGGGTAGCGGGGGGCTCAGATACGCAGTATTTT,CSARGVRVAGGSDTQYF